Listed below are T cell receptor beta chains from one sample, sequenced in a study of liver allograft versus peripheral blood T cells. TCRdb independently ran MiXCR on the reads; one entry per CDR3 protein. The sample gives around 13,000 distinct CDR3 sequences, about 26% of which show up once; about 2.4% is in the top ten. The receptors come from a human patient who had a liver transplant. Some T cells may be transferred from the graft donor. Both conserved end residues are part of each CDR3. The D gene is left open where the match is weak. A row's size may be missing; if present it is once, few, many or a size class.

clone_size | j_call | d_call | v_call | cdr3_aa | cdr3_nt
- | TRBJ2-7 | - | TRBV12-3/TRBV12-4 | CASSSQDGAYEQYF | TGTGCCAGCAGTTCCCAAGACGGAGCCTACGAGCAGTACTTC
few | TRBJ2-7 | - | TRBV19 | CASTPPGRSYEQYF | TGTGCCAGTACTCCTCCCGGACGTTCCTACGAGCAGTACTTC
- | TRBJ1-5 | - | TRBV19 | CASSIAPNQPQHF | TGTGCCAGTAGTATAGCTCCGAATCAGCCCCAGCATTTT
once | TRBJ1-4 | - | TRBV20-1 | CSAREGGAGAGNEKLFF | TGCAGTGCTAGAGAAGGAGGTGCGGGGGCTGGTAATGAAAAACTGTTTTTT
medium-sized | TRBJ2-1 | TRBD1 | TRBV19 | CASSRQGANEQFF | TGTGCCAGTAGTAGACAGGGGGCCAATGAGCAGTTCTTC
few | TRBJ1-1 | - | TRBV5-1 | CASSLAGGNTEAFF | TGCGCCAGCAGCTTGGCCGGGGGGAACACTGAAGCTTTCTTT
medium-sized | TRBJ2-3 | - | TRBV28 | CASSLDTTDTQYF | TGTGCCAGCAGTCTGGACACCACAGATACGCAGTATTTT
once | TRBJ2-2 | TRBD2 | TRBV24-1 | CATSDAGGDGELFF | TGTGCCACCAGTGATGCCGGGGGGGACGGGGAGCTGTTTTTT
- | TRBJ2-3 | - | TRBV9 | CASSPSQGFTDTQYF | TGTGCCAGCAGCCCCTCCCAGGGGTTTACAGATACGCAGTATTTT
few | TRBJ1-5 | - | TRBV24-1 | CATSDLDGNQPQHF | TGTGCCACCAGTGATTTAGACGGCAATCAGCCCCAGCATTTT
- | TRBJ1-3 | - | TRBV18 | CASSSQTPPGNTIYF | TGTGCCAGCTCATCCCAGACACCTCCGGGAAACACCATATATTTT
few | TRBJ1-2 | TRBD1 | TRBV25-1 | CASSGDRGGYTF | TGTGCCAGCAGTGGGGACAGGGGAGGCTACACCTTC
few | TRBJ2-2 | - | TRBV11-1 | CASSPRTGGTGELFF | TGTGCCAGCAGCCCCCGGACAGGAGGGACCGGGGAGCTGTTTTTT
medium-sized | TRBJ2-5 | - | TRBV6-1 | CASSEEVWDTYGTQYF | TGTGCCAGCAGTGAAGAGGTTTGGGACACATATGGGACCCAGTACTTC
many | TRBJ1-5 | - | TRBV27 | CASRYNQPQHF | TGTGCCAGCAGATACAATCAGCCCCAGCATTTT
many | TRBJ1-1 | - | TRBV30 | CAWSSRTPVAFF | TGTGCCTGGAGTTCCAGGACCCCCGTCGCTTTCTTT
- | TRBJ2-2 | - | TRBV24-1 | CATTAQSTGELFF | TGTGCCACCACGGCGCAATCCACCGGGGAGCTGTTTTTT
- | TRBJ1-5 | TRBD1 | TRBV12-3/TRBV12-4 | CASSLDQGAPQHF | TGTGCCAGCAGTTTAGATCAGGGGGCGCCCCAGCATTTT
- | TRBJ1-1 | - | TRBV6-1 | CASSESLAGNTEAFF | TGTGCCAGCAGTGAATCTTTAGCCGGGAACACTGAAGCTTTCTTT
many | TRBJ2-3 | TRBD2 | TRBV5-6 | CASSLLSGSSTDTQYF | TGTGCCAGCAGCTTACTTAGCGGGTCTAGCACAGATACGCAGTATTTT
- | TRBJ1-1 | TRBD1 | TRBV6-6 | CASSTDRGTEAFF | TGTGCCAGCAGCACGGACAGGGGCACTGAAGCTTTCTTT
many | TRBJ1-2 | - | TRBV5-6 | CASSLHRATWDYGYTF | TGTGCCAGCAGCTTGCACAGGGCCACATGGGACTATGGCTACACCTTC
medium-sized | TRBJ1-2 | TRBD1 | TRBV29-1 | CSVDDRDYGYTF | TGCAGCGTTGATGACAGGGATTATGGCTACACCTTC
many | TRBJ2-3 | TRBD2 | TRBV5-4 | CASSVVGGSETDTQYF | TGTGCCAGCTCGGTGGTAGGCGGGAGCGAGACAGATACGCAGTATTTT
- | TRBJ2-2 | - | TRBV10-1 | CASSKNTGELFF | TGCGCCAGCAGCAAAAACACCGGGGAGCTGTTTTTT
once | TRBJ2-1 | TRBD2 | TRBV27 | CASSVAGVGNEQFF | TGTGCCAGCAGTGTAGCGGGAGTAGGGAATGAGCAGTTCTTC
- | TRBJ1-1 | - | TRBV7-2 | CASSLRDADEAFF | TGTGCCAGCAGCTTAAGGGACGCTGATGAAGCTTTCTTT
few | TRBJ1-1 | TRBD1 | TRBV20-1 | CSARDGTGTMNTEAFF | TGCAGTGCTAGAGATGGGACAGGGACGATGAACACTGAAGCTTTCTTT
many | TRBJ2-3 | - | TRBV30 | CAWAFWGRAGIDTQYF | TGTGCCTGGGCGTTTTGGGGTCGGGCGGGGATAGATACGCAGTATTTT
- | TRBJ1-1 | - | TRBV18 | CASSPTTANTEAFF | TGTGCCAGCTCACCGACGACAGCGAACACTGAAGCTTTCTTT
- | TRBJ1-4 | TRBD1 | TRBV19 | CASSGQGGEKLFF | TGTGCCAGTTCCGGACAGGGCGGAGAAAAACTGTTTTTT
few | TRBJ2-1 | TRBD2 | TRBV5-6 | CASSWGELAGVGNEQFF | TGTGCCAGCAGCTGGGGGGAGCTAGCGGGAGTAGGAAATGAGCAGTTCTTC
medium-sized | TRBJ2-3 | - | TRBV27 | CASSLQTGSITDTQYF | TGTGCCAGCAGTTTACAGACCGGTTCTATCACAGATACGCAGTATTTT
few | TRBJ2-7 | - | TRBV28 | CASTLDSLATSVDEQYF | TGTGCCAGCACTCTGGACAGCCTTGCCACTTCGGTCGACGAGCAGTACTTC
- | TRBJ2-7 | - | TRBV6-1 | CASRTDTAVYEQYF | TGTGCCAGCAGGACTGACACCGCCGTTTACGAGCAGTACTTC
few | TRBJ1-1 | - | TRBV6-5 | CASSYFGGASNTEAFF | TGTGCCAGCAGTTACTTTGGAGGGGCCTCGAACACTGAAGCTTTCTTT
medium-sized | TRBJ2-1 | - | TRBV19 | CASSIDHRLVNEQFF | TGTGCCAGTAGTATAGATCACAGGTTAGTCAATGAGCAGTTCTTC
- | TRBJ1-1 | - | TRBV6-1 | CASSVQGMNTEAFF | TGTGCCAGCAGTGTTCAGGGCATGAACACTGAAGCTTTCTTT
medium-sized | TRBJ2-2 | - | TRBV6-5 | CASREGTNTGELFF | TGTGCCAGCAGAGAAGGGACGAACACCGGGGAGCTGTTTTTT
- | TRBJ1-1 | - | TRBV18 | CASSPPISGLNTEAFF | TGTGCCAGCTCACCACCAATTTCGGGGTTGAACACTGAAGCTTTCTTT
- | TRBJ2-7 | TRBD1 | TRBV30 | CAWGGQGRSYEQYF | TGTGCCTGGGGGGGACAGGGGCGCTCCTACGAGCAGTACTTC
medium-sized | TRBJ1-1 | TRBD1 | TRBV5-6 | CASSYGQGRDTEAFF | TGTGCCAGCAGCTACGGACAGGGGAGGGACACTGAAGCTTTCTTT